This record concerns one T cell receptor (beta chain) sequence. The data are from a study of blood T cell repertoires in COVID-19. Generated by immunoSEQ multiplex PCR, the TCRdb table keeps only in-frame clones and is missing some. The sample contains 250,000 to 300,000 clones, less than 90% of which appear only once. The CDR3 covers 16 residues. J gave up 5 bases and V 4 bases, and 8 bases lay outside the gene matches. In germline, CDR1 is LGHNA, CDR2 YNFKEQ. Enrolled during active infection, Seattle patients were then followed longitudinally. The receptor's source is a woman in her twenties or thirties with COVID-19, enrolled during active disease. The chain joins TRBV4-2 to TRBJ2-3, with 11 bases lining up with TRBD2. The sequenced material came from peripheral blood. The chain's CDR3 is CASSPVAGGPIDTQYF. CDR3 nucleotide sequence: TGTGCCAGCAGCCCGGTAGCGGGGGGGCCTATAGATACGCAGTATTTT.